The 8 T cell receptor beta chains given below trace back to one sample, sequenced in a study of control samples from healthy donors and cancer patients. Produced via immunoSEQ multiplex PCR; TCRdb's table is partial and in-frame only. The repertoire holds around 90,000 clones, with roughly 84% as singletons. The specimen sequenced was blood. These receptors all stem from a woman in her thirties or forties in good health.

The rearrangement links TRBV7-8 to TRBJ2-2; 10 nucleotides align to TRBD1. After removal of 5 bases from V and 3 bases from J, the junction contained 9 bases not matched to a gene. The CDR3 is 17 amino acids. The V gene's germline CDR1 is SGHVS and CDR2 FQNEAQ. DNA of the CDR3: TGTGCCAGCAGCCGTAGTGGAGGGACAGGGGACACCGGGGAGCTGTTTTTT. This translates into CASSRSGGTGDTGELFF.

The genes are TRBV11-3 and TRBJ1-1; a weak D match, TRBD1 (5 bases). The CDR3 consists of 14 residues. Trimming shortened V by 1 base and J by 3 bases, and 9 bases separated the two germline ends. Per germline, CDR1 SGHNT and CDR2 YENEEA. The DNA of the CDR3 is TGTGCCAGCAGCTTAGGTGGCAGGGACACTGAAGCTTTCTTT. Translating gives CASSLGGRDTEAFF.

This clone was observed once. V usage is TRBV3-1 (or the pseudogene TRBV3-2) and J usage is TRBJ2-1; 11 bases line up with TRBD2. CDR1 is LGHDT and CDR2 is YNNKEL in the germline V gene (reference sequence). V gave up 4 bases and J gave up 4 bases; unmatched junction bases: 9. The CDR3 is 17 amino acids. CDR3 bases: TGTGCCAGCAGCCCAAGACTAGCGGGGAAACTTTACAATGAGCAGTTCTTC. Its translation is CASSPRLAGKLYNEQFF.

This clone was observed a few times. The chain carries TRBV6-2 or TRBV6-3 and TRBJ1-5, with D perhaps matching TRBD1 (6 bases). The CDR3 is 17 residues long. V shed 3 bases and J shed 5 bases, with 20 bases lying between them. Germline-derived CDR1 and CDR2 are MNHEY and SVGEGT. CDR3 sequence: CASSYSGGLGSYQPQHF. The DNA of the CDR3 is TGTGCCAGCAGTTATTCCGGGGGCCTAGGATCATATCAGCCCCAGCATTTT.

This chain uses TRBV15 with TRBJ2-5; 9 nucleotides line up with TRBD1. The length of the CDR3 is 13 residues. Germline V gives CDR1 LNHNV, CDR2 YYDKDF (reference sequence). Trimming cost V 4 bases and J 5 bases; bases outside gene matches: 2. The chain's CDR3 is CATSTGQGETQYF. The CDR3 nucleotides are TGTGCCACCAGCACTGGACAGGGGGAGACCCAGTACTTC.

In its sample, this clone was seen a few times. The chain has TRBV7-9 and TRBJ1-1; maybe TRBD1 (5 bases). The CDR3 is 13 amino acids. Germline lookup yields CDR1 SEHNR and CDR2 FQNEAQ (reference sequence). V lost 5 bases and J 3 bases, leaving 10 bases between the germline ends. CDR3 in DNA: TGTGCCAGCAGCGACCAGGGTTACACTGAAGCTTTCTTT. This encodes CASSDQGYTEAFF.

V and J are TRBV30 and TRBJ1-3; D uncertain. V gave up 2 bases and J gave up 0 bases, with 11 bases separating them. In germline, CDR1 is GTSNPN, CDR2 SVGIG (reference sequence). The CDR3 contains 15 residues. CDR3 sequence: CAWSPGWGSGNTIYF. CDR3 DNA sequence: TGTGCCTGGAGTCCCGGATGGGGCTCTGGAAACACCATATATTTT.

The chain carries TRBV18 and TRBJ1-5; D is ambiguous. Deletions cut 3 bases from V and 1 base from J, with 16 bases between. The CDR3 has 17 amino acids. Germline V gene lookup returns CDR1 KGHSH and CDR2 LQKENI. The CDR3 protein is CASSPMTARLSNQPQHF. The DNA of the CDR3 is TGTGCCAGCTCACCGATGACCGCCAGGTTGAGCAATCAGCCCCAGCATTTT. Looking up the rest from reference TRBV18 and TRBJ1-5 gives the full variable domain: NAGVMQNPRHLVRRRGQEARLRCSPMKGHSHVYWYRQLPEEGLKFMVYLQKENIIDESGMPKERFSAEFPKEGPSILRIQQVVRGDSAAYFCASSPMTARLSNQPQHFGDGTRLSIL.